This T cell receptor beta chain was obtained from a study of shared clonotypes between healthy human individuals. With regard to this clone: The antigen is not known.

J gave up 7 bases and V 6 bases, and 5 bases lay outside the gene matches. This CDR3 comprises 14 residues. Germline V lookup: CDR1 LNHNV, CDR2 YYDKDF (reference sequence). General study findings and limits: Naive subsets, compared against memory subsets, generally had larger estimated richness values. Measured sharing among donors was expected to vary with sequencing depth. Of the naive CD4 clonotypes, approximately 5% were shared across a handful of donors.

The method was immunoSEQ multiplex PCR; TCRdb's version includes in-frame clones alone and lacks a portion of them. The sample contains roughly 2 million clones, roughly 95% of which appear only once. As defined, naive CD8 cells were CD45RO-negative and positively selected for CCR7, with terminally differentiated effector memory CD45RA+ cells excluded. The chain joins TRBV15 to TRBJ1-6; TRBD1 matches 8 bases. The material sequenced was naive CD8+ T cells sorted from blood. The sequence was collected from a man aged 18 to 35 in good health. This CDR3 is CATSPDRANSPLHF. CDR3 bases: TGTGCCACCAGTCCGGACAGGGCGAATTCACCCCTCCACTTT.